These 20 T cell receptor beta chains share one sample of origin, sequenced in a study of spatial heterogeneity in lung cancer. General observations from the study: Expanded alpha and beta TCR counts within tumors tracked tumor mutation counts.

Their recognized antigens are unknown. From the 5' RACE reads, TCRdb called clonotypes with MiXCR, one entry per CDR3 protein. The sample has approximately 300 distinct CDR3 sequences; approximately 24% are singletons. Time point specified: sample taken at primary tumor resection. The sequenced sample was lung tumor tissue, obtained at surgery. These receptors all come from a male donor with early-stage non-small cell lung cancer.

A remark on this clonotype: This beta chain is off target for a library built for alpha chains, so its abundance means little. The rearrangement links TRBV29-1 to TRBJ2-5; maybe TRBD1 (6 bases). V was pared by 6 bases and J by 7 bases, with 9 bases between. CDR3 size: 10 residues. Germline V lookup: CDR1 SQVTM, CDR2 ANQGSEA. The DNA of the CDR3 is TGCAGCGTGGGACATGGGACCCAGTACTTC. This sequence encodes CSVGHGTQYF. Supplemented by reference TRBV29-1 and TRBJ2-5, the full variable domain reads SAVISQKPSRDICQRGTSLTIQCQVDSQVTMMFWYRQQPGQSLTLIATANQGSEATYESGFVIDKFPISRPNLTFSTLTVSNMSPEDSSIYLCSVGHGTQYFGPGTRLLVL.

As for this clonotype: The library was designed around alpha chains, so this beta chain is a stray read whose abundance carries little weight. The chain couples TRBV12-3 or TRBV12-4 to TRBJ2-7, with D unresolved. The V and J ends lost 6 bases and 2 bases respectively, with 14 bases between them. The CDR3 consists of 14 residues. The CDR3 nucleotides are TGTGCCAGCAGCCTTACGACTCTACCCTACGAGCAGTACTTC. It codes for CASSLTTLPYEQYF.

As to this clonotype: This beta chain was picked up by a library intended for alpha chains and is off target, so its count carries little meaning. The genes are TRBV5-1 and TRBJ2-5; no firm D call. V was clipped by 1 base and J by 3 bases, with 7 bases between them. The CDR3 totals 13 residues. CDR1 SGHRS and CDR2 YFSETQ come from the germline V gene. The CDR3 DNA reads TGCGCCAGCAGCTTGAGGGCGGAAGAGACCCAGTACTTC. This encodes CASSLRAEETQYF.

This clonotype was observed a few times. Because this beta chain is a stray read in a library intended to capture alpha chains, its abundance should not be given much weight. The V and J genes are TRBV2 and TRBJ2-7; no reliable D call. The CDR3 loop spans 13 amino acids. Between the trimmed V and J ends, which lost 4 bases and 3 bases, there was a span of 10 bases. Germline V gene sequence: CDR1 SNHLY, CDR2 FYNNEI. CDR3: CASSVAIHYEQYF. CDR3 bases: TGTGCCAGCAGTGTTGCCATACACTACGAGCAGTACTTC. Full variable domain (rest looked up from reference TRBV2 and TRBJ2-7): EPEVTQTPSHQVTQMGQEVILRCVPISNHLYFYWYRQILGQKVEFLVSFYNNEISEKSEIFDDQFSVERPDGSNFTLKIRSTKLEDSAMYFCASSVAIHYEQYFGPGTRLTVT.

This clonotype was found a few times. The size of this beta chain means little, since it is a stray read in a library made for alpha chains. The genes are TRBV2 and TRBJ2-5, with D perhaps TRBD1 or TRBD2 (5 bases each). This CDR3 comprises 14 residues. Trimming removed 3 bases at V and 5 bases at J, with 13 bases between. The germline V gene has CDR1 SNHLY and CDR2 FYNNEI. The CDR3 nucleotides are TGTGCCAGCAGTGATAATCGGGACGGCGAGACCCAGTACTTC. Translated: CASSDNRDGETQYF.

This clonotype qualifies as large. Little can be read into the size of this beta chain, an off-target read in a library designed for alpha chains. The chain combines TRBV12-3 or TRBV12-4 with TRBJ2-2; 11 nucleotides line up with TRBD2. V gave up 4 bases and J gave up 6 bases; unmatched junction bases: 1. The CDR3 has 14 residues. The CDR3 DNA reads as TGTGCCAGCAGTTATAGCGGGAGGGCCGGGGAGCTGTTTTTT. Amino acids: CASSYSGRAGELFF.

Regarding this clonotype: This beta chain came through as a stray read in a library set up for alpha chains, and its size says little. J is TRBJ2-2 and V is TRBV2; no clear D. The CDR3 loop spans 11 amino acids. Trimming pared 4 bases from V and 4 bases from J, leaving 1 base between. Germline loops: CDR1 SNHLY, CDR2 FYNNEI. CDR3 DNA: TGTGCCAGCAGTGTCACCGGGGAGCTGTTTTTT. Translated: CASSVTGELFF.

As regards this clonotype: Since the library was made to target alpha chains, this beta chain is a stray read and its abundance is not meaningful. The chain is built from TRBV19 and TRBJ2-1, with D possibly being TRBD1 or TRBD2 (5 bases each). This CDR3 has 14 amino acids. Germline CDR1 and CDR2: LNHDA and SQIVND (reference sequence). The V end was cut by 8 bases, the J end by 3 bases, with 14 bases between. CDR3 amino acids: CASEPRDGYNEQFF. The DNA of the CDR3 is TGTGCCAGTGAACCCCGGGACGGCTACAATGAGCAGTTCTTC.

By share, this clonotype counts as large. This beta chain came through as a stray read in a library set up for alpha chains, and its size says little. The chain recombines TRBV20-1 with TRBJ2-5, with D possibly TRBD1 on 7 matching bases. Trimming shortened V by 1 base and J by 5 bases, and 8 bases separated the two germline ends. The CDR3 sequence is 12 residues long. Germline lookup yields CDR1 DFQATT and CDR2 SNEGSKA (reference sequence). The CDR3 protein is CSARAGGETQYF. DNA of the CDR3: TGCAGTGCTAGAGCAGGGGGGGAGACCCAGTACTTC.

In this sample, this clonotype is large. This beta chain turned up in a library designed for alpha chains; as an off-target read, its abundance says little. V gene TRBV6-5 combines with J gene TRBJ2-7; TRBD2 is a possible D gene (5 bases). The length of the CDR3 is 14 residues. The germline gives CDR1 MNHEY, CDR2 SVGAGI. The ends were cut back, 0 bases at V and 3 bases at J, with 9 bases in the middle. This CDR3 reads CASSYSNAGYEQYF. CDR3 bases: TGTGCCAGCAGTTACTCGAATGCGGGCTACGAGCAGTACTTC.

Regarding this clonotype: This beta chain appears as a stray read in a library generated for alpha chains; its size is not informative. V gene TRBV20-1 combines with J gene TRBJ2-7; TRBD2 matches 9 bases. The CDR3 has 14 amino acids. With 5 bases clipped from V and 0 bases from J, the junction kept 5 bases outside the gene matches. Germline CDR1 DFQATT, CDR2 SNEGSKA (reference sequence). The CDR3 loop reads CSAQLAGYSYEQYF. The CDR3 DNA sequence: TGCAGTGCTCAACTAGCGGGCTACTCCTACGAGCAGTACTTC.

This clonotype is large. As an off-target read in a library built for alpha chains, this beta chain has a frequency of little significance. The V and J genes are TRBV29-1 and TRBJ2-7; D ambiguous. From germline, CDR1 is SQVTM and CDR2 ANQGSEA. Trimming took off 6 bases at V and 2 bases at J, with 17 bases between the two ends. This CDR3 spans 14 amino acids. The CDR3 sequence is CSVSSTASPYEQYF. The CDR3 DNA is TGCAGCGTGTCCTCGACGGCGAGTCCCTACGAGCAGTACTTC.

To note about this clonotype: This beta chain lies outside the target of a library built for alpha chains; its clone size means little. The V and J genes are TRBV29-1 and TRBJ1-2, with unresolved D. Trimming removed 3 bases from V and 2 bases from J, with 7 bases in between. There are 12 residues in the CDR3. CDR1 SQVTM and CDR2 ANQGSEA come from the germline V gene. The CDR3 spells CSVEGNNYGYTF. The CDR3 nucleotides are TGCAGCGTTGAGGGGAACAACTATGGCTACACCTTC. The full variable domain, its missing parts supplied by reference TRBV29-1 and TRBJ1-2, is SAVISQKPSRDICQRGTSLTIQCQVDSQVTMMFWYRQQPGQSLTLIATANQGSEATYESGFVIDKFPISRPNLTFSTLTVSNMSPEDSSIYLCSVEGNNYGYTFGSGTRLTVV.

A note on this clonotype: This beta chain lies outside the target of a library built for alpha chains; its clone size means little. The V and J genes are TRBV20-1 and TRBJ2-3; D remains unclear. Germline lookup yields CDR1 DFQATT and CDR2 SNEGSKA (reference sequence). Trimming stripped 2 bases from V and 3 bases from J, with 6 bases between. The CDR3 totals 12 residues. The CDR3 DNA is TGCAGTGCTAGACCCGCAACAGATACGCAGTATTTT. Translating gives CSARPATDTQYF.

The sample holds a few counts of this clonotype. This beta chain is a stray read from a library made for alpha chains; its abundance is not meaningful. The V and J genes are TRBV5-1 and TRBJ2-1; D ambiguous. V shed 1 base and J shed 6 bases, with 8 bases lying between them. Germline CDR1 reads SGHRS; CDR2 reads YFSETQ. The CDR3 has 13 residues. For the CDR3, the DNA is TGCGCCAGCAGCTTGACAAGCCCCAATGAGCAGTTCTTC. Its translation: CASSLTSPNEQFF.

This clonotype rates as large. This beta chain is an off-target read within a library intended for alpha chains, so its frequency means little. V is TRBV11-2 and J is TRBJ2-7; TRBD1 is a possible D gene (6 bases). The germline V gene has CDR1 SGHAT and CDR2 FQNNGV. The V end was cut by 5 bases, the J end by 5 bases, with 10 bases between. The CDR3 totals 12 residues. This chain's CDR3 is CASSQGLNEQYF. CDR3 in DNA: TGTGCCAGCAGCCAGGGGCTGAACGAGCAGTACTTC.

On this clonotype itself: The library was designed around alpha chains, so this beta chain is a stray read whose abundance carries little weight. The chain carries TRBV7-9 and TRBJ2-7; 10 bases agree with TRBD2. This CDR3 is 16 amino acids long. The germline V gene has CDR1 SEHNR and CDR2 FQNEAQ (reference sequence). V gave up 4 bases and J gave up 6 bases; unmatched junction bases: 12. DNA of the CDR3: TGTGCCAGCAGCTCCCCGCTGGCTAGCGGGAGCCCCGAGCAGTACTTC. Residues: CASSSPLASGSPEQYF.

Note on this clonotype: Because the library targeted alpha chains, this beta chain is an off-target read whose size means little. V is TRBV24-1 and J is TRBJ2-1; D unclear. Germline V lookup: CDR1 KGHDR, CDR2 SFDVKD. Between the trimmed V and J ends, which lost 6 bases and 10 bases, there was a span of 9 bases. CDR3 length: 11 residues. The CDR3 DNA follows: TGTGCCACCAGTTATGCCGGGGAGCAGTTCTTC. Translation gives CATSYAGEQFF.

To note about this clonotype: For a library built for alpha chains, this beta chain is a stray read; little rests on its size. The chain has TRBV7-8 and TRBJ2-2; D not resolved. Germline assignment: CDR1 SGHVS and CDR2 FQNEAQ. Trimming removed 6 bases at V and 5 bases at J, with 4 bases between. The CDR3 consists of 11 residues. CDR3 nucleotide sequence: TGTGCCAGCAGTCAAACCGGGGAGCTGTTTTTT. This translates into CASSQTGELFF.

Concerning this clonotype itself: Because the CDR3's place on the DNA is in doubt, the DNA is left out and the CDR3 is given as listed by TCRdb. The library was built for alpha chains, so this beta chain is an off-target read and its size means little. The chain employs TRBV7-9 and TRBJ2-2; TRBD1 is the table's D call and was not checked against the DNA. From its first to its last residue, the CDR3 has 18 amino acids. Per germline, CDR1 SEHNR and CDR2 FQNEAQ (reference sequence). CDR3: CASSSRDRGPDTGELFFF.